The 5 T cell receptor beta chains below all came from one sample that was sequenced in a study of CD8 T cells in ankylosing spondylitis. Each CDR3 protein gets one entry after TCRdb re-called the 5' RACE reads with MiXCR. The sample consists of roughly 180,000 distinct CDR3 sequences, 9.5% to 15% of them appearing once. Sequencing was done on a sample of blood, either unsorted or a sorted T cell fraction (not recorded which). These receptors were taken from a male donor with ankylosing spondylitis or in good health (not recorded which).

This rearrangement joins TRBV20-1 to TRBJ1-2; 7 bases are a match to TRBD1. CDR1 and CDR2 (germline): DFQATT, SNEGSKA (reference sequence). V lost 0 bases to trimming and J lost 4 bases; unmatched junction nucleotides: 5. The CDR3 loop spans 14 amino acids. The CDR3 sequence: CSARDSDRIYGYTF. CDR3 nucleotide sequence: TGCAGTGCTAGAGATTCGGACAGGATCTATGGCTACACCTTC.

The table lists this clonotype with a few counts. This chain joins TRBV12-3 or TRBV12-4 and TRBJ1-1; D remains unclear. This CDR3 has 14 residues. Trimming stripped 3 bases from V and 5 bases from J, with 13 bases between. The CDR3 is CASSLSEFGTEAFF. CDR3 nucleotide sequence: TGTGCCAGCAGTTTGTCCGAGTTTGGGACTGAAGCTTTCTTT.

This clonotype was seen a few times. The chain employs TRBV7-9 and TRBJ1-1; no clear D. Per germline, CDR1 SEHNR and CDR2 FQNEAQ (reference sequence). V was trimmed by 5 bases and J by 3 bases, leaving 10 bases between them. This CDR3 is 13 amino acids long. CDR3 amino acids: CASSLGVDTEAFF. The CDR3 DNA reads as TGTGCCAGCAGCCTTGGGGTGGACACTGAAGCTTTCTTT.

This clonotype was recorded a few times. The chain has TRBV3-1 and TRBJ2-7, with D hard to call. The V end lost 0 bases, the J end lost 5 bases, and 5 bases lay between the germline ends. CDR3 length equals 12 residues. Looked up from germline, CDR1 is LGHDT and CDR2 is YNNKEL (reference sequence). The DNA for the CDR3 is TGTGCCAGCAGCCAAGAAAGCAACGAGCAGTACTTC. Protein product: CASSQESNEQYF.

The rearrangement joins TRBV7-2 to TRBJ2-7; TRBD2 might be the D (5 bases). Germline CDR1 reads SGHTA; CDR2 reads FQGNSA. V gave up 4 bases and J gave up 7 bases, with 17 bases separating them. The CDR3 loop spans 14 amino acids. CDR3 in amino acids: CASSYSDSAWEQYF. The CDR3 nucleotides read TGTGCCAGCAGCTACTCGGACTCCGCTTGGGAGCAGTACTTC.